The next 9 T cell receptor beta chains were all read from a single sample in a study of monozygotic twins with inflammatory bowel disease. TCRdb reprocessed the 5' RACE reads and keeps a single row for each CDR3 protein, giving no DNA. The sample table sets out approximately 400,000 distinct CDR3 sequences. Source material: blood. All receptors come from a human donor with ulcerative colitis or Crohn's disease, or a healthy co-twin of an affected twin (not recorded which).

This chain connects TRBV7-6 to TRBJ2-3; with no DNA, the TCRdb D assignment of TRBD1 cannot be verified. In germline, CDR1 is SGHVS, CDR2 FNYEAQ. CDR3 length equals 11 residues. CDR3 residues: CASDDGLGTYF.

The chain carries TRBV20-1 and TRBJ1-6; the D call from TCRdb, TRBD1, cannot be confirmed without DNA. The CDR3 loop spans 16 amino acids. Germline values: CDR1 DFQATT, CDR2 SNEGSKA (reference sequence). The CDR3 is CSAKRDASSYNSPLHF.

This sequence joins TRBV6-1 and TRBJ1-1; TCRdb picks TRBD1, but there is no DNA to check that call. This CDR3 has 16 amino acids. Germline CDR1 is MNHNS and CDR2 is SASEGT. The CDR3 loop reads CASSLSRQGWGTEAFF.

The CDR3 loop reads CSARGDRGPDTEAFF. The V and J genes are TRBV20-1 and TRBJ1-1; without DNA, the TCRdb call of TRBD1 cannot be checked. Germline V CDR1 and CDR2: DFQATT, SNEGSKA (reference sequence). The CDR3 has 15 amino acids.

The V call is TRBV27, the J call TRBJ2-7. There are 13 residues in the CDR3. Germline V gives CDR1 MNHEY, CDR2 SMNVEV (reference sequence). The CDR3: CASSLTYQLEQYF.

This chain connects TRBV11-1 to TRBJ2-3. Germline CDR1 is SGHAT and CDR2 is FQDESV (reference sequence). CDR3 size: 13 residues. CDR3 amino acids: CASTERNTDTQYF.

The chain carries TRBV5-1 and TRBJ2-2; TCRdb indicates TRBD1, and absent DNA this call remains unverified. The CDR3 is 16 residues long. Germline values: CDR1 SGHRS, CDR2 YFSETQ. This CDR3 reads CASSPPGTVNTGELFF.

This rearrangement joins TRBV7-2 to TRBJ2-3; the D call of TRBD1 rests on TCRdb alone, since no DNA is present to check it. The CDR3 contains 15 residues. Per germline, CDR1 SGHTA and CDR2 FQGNSA. The CDR3 sequence is CASSPPLLRVDTQYF. The complete variable domain, with remaining parts taken from reference TRBV7-2 and TRBJ2-3, reads GAGVSQSPSNKVTEKGKDVELRCDPISGHTALYWYRQSLGQGLEFLIYFQGNSAPDKSGLPSDRFSAERTGGSVSTLTIQRTQQEDSAVYLCASSPPLLRVDTQYFGPGTRLTVL.

This sequence joins TRBV20-1 and TRBJ2-2; TCRdb's D call of TRBD2 is untestable without DNA. Germline values: CDR1 DFQATT, CDR2 SNEGSKA (reference sequence). This CDR3 contains 17 residues. The CDR3: CSASGLAGGANTGELFF.